This TCR beta chain was identified in a study of T cell repertoires in cytomegalovirus infection. At the level of the study: Recently identified HLA-C-restricted CMV epitopes were among the peptides used. Public TCR beta signatures provided an indication of both CMV infection and a matching HLA type.

Germline V lookup: CDR1 SGHNT, CDR2 YENEEA. Trimming removed 3 bases from V and 4 bases from J; junction bases left unmatched: 7. The CDR3 covers 16 residues. TCRdb passed the reads through MiXCR, listing each CDR3 protein once. The sample lists 900,000 to 950,000 distinct CDR3 sequences; roughly 31% were seen once. Regarding the study as a whole: The ex vivo response showed dominance by HLA-C-restricted CMV-specific TCR beta clonotypes.

Points on this clonotype: Its specificity is unknown.

The material sequenced was cultured CD8+ T cells from PBMCs, taken from culture after CMV antigen stimulation. This TCR was recovered from a human donor in good health (CMV status not recorded). Some clones in this sample may be carry-over from other donors' samples. The chain couples TRBV11-3 to TRBJ2-1, with 9 bases matching TRBD2. In DNA, the CDR3 is TGTGCCAGCAGCTTGGGGTGGCGGGGGGGATACAATGAGCAGTTCTTC. The encoded protein is CASSLGWRGGYNEQFF.